This TCR beta chain was identified during a study of T cells in Graves' hyperthyroidism and ophthalmopathy (dated by TCRdb to between 2019 and 2020). Study-wide context: A discovery cohort of approximately 97 patients, about 40 with Graves' ophthalmopathy and under 60 with stable Graves' hyperthyroidism, was used to find distinguishing TCR V-J signatures. Whether ophthalmopathy could be predicted prospectively was tested in an independent validation cohort made up of approximately 19 hyperthyroidism patients plus 17 patients who later progressed to ophthalmopathy. The approximately 95 discovery patients were divided at random into training and test sets in a 7:3 ratio. In several Graves' hyperthyroidism patients, the study also compared T-cell repertoires from thyroid tissue with T-cell repertoires from blood. After blood sampling, hyperthyroidism patients were treated with methimazole at a starting dose of 30 mg daily, and ophthalmopathy patients were treated with high-dose intravenous methylprednisolone. TCR Vbeta CDR3 sequencing of approximately 140 peripheral blood samples (43 ophthalmopathy, around 80 hyperthyroidism and around 17 progressor patients) is reported in the paper.

The germline V gene (reference sequence) sets CDR1 to DFQATT and CDR2 to SNEGSKA. The CDR3 measures 14 amino acids from cysteine to phenylalanine. The CDR3 DNA has 42 bases and is translated from base 1. V loses 1 base at its end and J loses 5 bases; junction bases beyond the gene matches: 4. General conclusions and limits of the study: Most expanded thyroid clonotypes (frequency above 0.001) were also detected in blood, suggesting blood repertoires may reflect thyroid immune responses. In validation, the model predicted progression to ophthalmopathy with approximately 70% sensitivity and roughly 72% specificity, a median of 6.5 months before onset. Ophthalmopathy was separated from stable hyperthyroidism by a 13 V-J signature model, with over 85% sensitivity and approximately 84% specificity obtained in cross-validation and 80%/75% obtained in testing. Sample size was not statistically predetermined, and blinding of investigators to group allocation was not performed.

A patient counted as having stable Graves' hyperthyroidism if no progression to ophthalmopathy occurred over 18 months of follow-up. The hyperthyroidism patients were between 18 and 65 years old and newly diagnosed, with a disease duration of less than 2 months. Any patient with an uncontrolled infection, another autoimmune disease, pregnancy or lactation was excluded. Diagnoses relied on clinical symptoms, serum thyroxine and TRAb, thyroid ultrasound and orbital computed tomography. Total RNA was extracted with Trizol reagent, and quality was checked on an Agilent 2100 Bioanalyzer. Amplification of TCR beta CDR3 regions was carried out from RNA transcripts. For the first round of RT-PCR on the TCR CDR3, the HTBI primer set was used together with the Qiagen OneStep RT-PCR kit. A second multiplex PCR round built the libraries, followed by size selection and purification. Sequencing of the libraries was done on an Illumina HiSeq2000 using paired-end 100 bp reads. The published analysis was carried out like this. SOAPnuke was used to process the raw data, removing reads that contained adapters or uncalled bases, had a mean Phred below 15, or lacked an exact match to the constant primer or identifier. COPE v1.2.5 was used to merge high-quality paired reads, and clonotypes were defined as unique nucleotide sequences. MiTCR v1.1 was used to align clonotypes to the IMGT TRBV, TRBD and TRBJ reference segments. The analysis included only V-J combinations with a frequency above 0.0001, which together covered around 99% of the repertoires. The TCS score was defined as the ratio of F50 (clonal expansion) to E x V (chaos), calculated using BLOSUM62-based TCRdist between CDR3 peptides within each V-J. Welch's t-statistics and random forest reduced 500 to 550 V-J features to 13, which were used in a naive Bayes classifier (R e1071). Thyroid-blood repertoire similarity was quantified with the Morisita-Horn index. TCRdb redid the processing of the public reads, applying fastp at Q25 and MiXCR, and retained in-frame beta chains. When rows share a CDR3 protein, they turn into one entry using the most common DNA and genes. In this record, the V and J calls reflect TCRdb's handling and not the investigators' own analysis. The sample contains 450,000 to 700,000 distinct CDR3 sequences, more than 45% of them found a single time. In total, the top ten clones hold roughly 7.7% of the sample.

This clonotype occurred once. This receptor's antigen is unknown. Base qualities are missing; no much larger clone stands one base away. One read alone provides weak support. The chain is assembled from TRBV20-1 and TRBJ1-4; 7 middle bases align to TRBD1. The sample taken for sequencing was peripheral blood or thyroid tissue (not recorded which). The clonotype originates from a woman aged 18-29 years with Graves' hyperthyroidism. The nucleotide sequence is given as TGCAGTGCTAGAGGGGACAGTTCGAATGAAAAACTGTTTTTT. Translated, it reads CSARGDSSNEKLFF.